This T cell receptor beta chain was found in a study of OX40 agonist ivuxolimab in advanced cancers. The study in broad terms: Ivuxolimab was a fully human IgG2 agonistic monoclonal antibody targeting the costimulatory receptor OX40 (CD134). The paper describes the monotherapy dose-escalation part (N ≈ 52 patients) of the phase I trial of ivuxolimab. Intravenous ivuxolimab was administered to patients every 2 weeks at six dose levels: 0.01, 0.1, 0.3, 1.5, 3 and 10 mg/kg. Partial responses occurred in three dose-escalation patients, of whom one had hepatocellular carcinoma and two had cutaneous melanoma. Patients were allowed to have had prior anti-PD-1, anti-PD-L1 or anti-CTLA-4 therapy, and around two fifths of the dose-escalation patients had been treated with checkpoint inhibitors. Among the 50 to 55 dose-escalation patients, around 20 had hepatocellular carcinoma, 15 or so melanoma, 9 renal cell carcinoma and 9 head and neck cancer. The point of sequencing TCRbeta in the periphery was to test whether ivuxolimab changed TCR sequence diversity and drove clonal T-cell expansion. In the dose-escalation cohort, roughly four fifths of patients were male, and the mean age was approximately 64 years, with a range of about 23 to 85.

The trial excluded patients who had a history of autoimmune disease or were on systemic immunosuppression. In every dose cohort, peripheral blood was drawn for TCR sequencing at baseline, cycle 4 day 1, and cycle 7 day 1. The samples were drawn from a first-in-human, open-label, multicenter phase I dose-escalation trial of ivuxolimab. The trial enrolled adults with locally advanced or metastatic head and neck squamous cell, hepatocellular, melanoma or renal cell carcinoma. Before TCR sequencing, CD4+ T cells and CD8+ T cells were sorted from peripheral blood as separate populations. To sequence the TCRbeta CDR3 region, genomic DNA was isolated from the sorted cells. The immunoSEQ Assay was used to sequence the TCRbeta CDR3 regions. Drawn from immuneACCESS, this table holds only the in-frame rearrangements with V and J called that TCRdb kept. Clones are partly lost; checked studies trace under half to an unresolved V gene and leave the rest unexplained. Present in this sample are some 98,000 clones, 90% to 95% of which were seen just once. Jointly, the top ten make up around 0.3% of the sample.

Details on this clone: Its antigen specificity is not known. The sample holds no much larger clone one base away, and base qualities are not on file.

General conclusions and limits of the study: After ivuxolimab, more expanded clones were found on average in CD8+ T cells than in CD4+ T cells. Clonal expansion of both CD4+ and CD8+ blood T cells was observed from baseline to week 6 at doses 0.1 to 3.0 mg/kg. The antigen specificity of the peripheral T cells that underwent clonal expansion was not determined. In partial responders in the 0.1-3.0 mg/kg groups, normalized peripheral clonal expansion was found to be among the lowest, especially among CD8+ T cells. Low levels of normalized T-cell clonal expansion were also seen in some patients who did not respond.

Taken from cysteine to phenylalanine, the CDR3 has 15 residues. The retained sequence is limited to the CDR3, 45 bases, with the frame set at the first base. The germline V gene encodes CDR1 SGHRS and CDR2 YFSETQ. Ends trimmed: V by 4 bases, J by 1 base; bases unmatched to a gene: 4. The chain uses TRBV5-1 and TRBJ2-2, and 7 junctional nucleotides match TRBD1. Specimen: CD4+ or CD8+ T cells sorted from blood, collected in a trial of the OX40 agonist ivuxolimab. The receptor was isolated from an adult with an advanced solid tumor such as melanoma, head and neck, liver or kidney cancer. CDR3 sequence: CASSRGQMNTGELFF. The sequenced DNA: TGCGCCAGCAGCCGGGGACAGATGAACACCGGGGAGCTGTTTTTT.